This TCR beta chain originates from a study of PD-1 blockade in classical Hodgkin lymphoma. Germline V gene sequence: CDR1 SGHTA, CDR2 FQGNSA. The V gene end was trimmed by 0 bases and the J gene end by 7 bases; junction bases not matched to a gene: 5. The CDR3 runs to 14 residues. Libraries were prepared by immunoSEQ multiplex PCR; TCRdb keeps only in-frame clonotypes and omits some of them. This sample has about 24,000 clones, with 60% to 80% found just once. To note about this clone: Likely a read error: the CDR3 ends without its conserved phenylalanine or tryptophan.

In every patient, relapse followed autologous stem cell transplantation, while exposure to brentuximab vedotin differed. The specimen comprised peripheral blood mononuclear cells (PBMCs), sampled at baseline. The origin of this receptor is a human donor with classical Hodgkin lymphoma. The chain joins TRBV7-2 to TRBJ2-7; 8 bases align to TRBD2. In DNA, the CDR3 is TGTGCCAGCAGCTTAGCCGGGGGGGCTGGTGAGCAGTACCTC. It translates to CASSLAGGAGEQYL.